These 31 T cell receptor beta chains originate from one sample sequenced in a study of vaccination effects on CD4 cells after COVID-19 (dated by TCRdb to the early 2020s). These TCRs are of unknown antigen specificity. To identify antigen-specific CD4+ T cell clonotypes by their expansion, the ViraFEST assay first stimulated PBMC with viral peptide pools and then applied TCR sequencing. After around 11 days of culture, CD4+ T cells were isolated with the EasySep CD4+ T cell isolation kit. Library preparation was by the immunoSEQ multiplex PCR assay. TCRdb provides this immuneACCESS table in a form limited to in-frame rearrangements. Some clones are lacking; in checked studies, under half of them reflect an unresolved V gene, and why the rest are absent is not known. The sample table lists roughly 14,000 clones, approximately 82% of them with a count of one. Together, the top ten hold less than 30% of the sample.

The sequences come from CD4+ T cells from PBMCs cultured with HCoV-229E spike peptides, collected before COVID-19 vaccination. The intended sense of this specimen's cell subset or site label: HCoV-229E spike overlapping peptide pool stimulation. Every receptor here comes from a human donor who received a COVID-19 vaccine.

The CDR3 bases are TGTGCCAGCAGTACGACCGTGAACACCGGGGAGCTGTTTTTT. Amino acid sequence: CASSTTVNTGELFF. This chain connects TRBV6-5 to TRBJ2-2, with no clear D. V was trimmed by 5 bases and J by 1 base, leaving 8 bases between them. Germline lookup yields CDR1 MNHEY and CDR2 SVGAGI. The CDR3 consists of 14 residues.

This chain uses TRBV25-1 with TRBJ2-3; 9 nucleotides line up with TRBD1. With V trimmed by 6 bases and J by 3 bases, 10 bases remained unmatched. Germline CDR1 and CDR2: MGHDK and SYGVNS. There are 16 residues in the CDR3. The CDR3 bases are TGTGCCAGCAGCCCTTTAAGGACAGGGGTGACAGATACGCAGTATTTT. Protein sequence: CASSPLRTGVTDTQYF.

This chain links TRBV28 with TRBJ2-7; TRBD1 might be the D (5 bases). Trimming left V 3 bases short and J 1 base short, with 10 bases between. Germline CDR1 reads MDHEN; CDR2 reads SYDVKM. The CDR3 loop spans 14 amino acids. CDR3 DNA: TGTGCCAGCAGTTTCAGGGTGAGGTCCTACGAGCAGTACTTC. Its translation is CASSFRVRSYEQYF. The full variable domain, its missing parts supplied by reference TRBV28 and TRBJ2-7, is DVKVTQSSRYLVKRTGEKVFLECVQDMDHENMFWYRQDPGLGLRLIYFSYDVKMKEKGDIPEGYSVSREKKERFSLILESASTNQTSMYLCASSFRVRSYEQYFGPGTRLTVT.

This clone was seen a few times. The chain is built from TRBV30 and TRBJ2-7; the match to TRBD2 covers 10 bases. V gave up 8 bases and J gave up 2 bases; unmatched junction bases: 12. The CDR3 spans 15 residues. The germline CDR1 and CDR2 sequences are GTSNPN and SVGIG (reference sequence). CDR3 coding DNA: TGTGCCAAATCAAACCTAGCGGGAGTCCCCTACGAGCAGTACTTC. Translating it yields CAKSNLAGVPYEQYF.

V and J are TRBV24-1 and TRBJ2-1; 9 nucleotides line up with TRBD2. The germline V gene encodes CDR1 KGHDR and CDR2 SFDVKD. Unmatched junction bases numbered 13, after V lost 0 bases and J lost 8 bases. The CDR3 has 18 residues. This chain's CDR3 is CATSDLPSGDPQSHEQFF. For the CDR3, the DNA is TGTGCCACCAGTGATTTGCCTAGCGGGGACCCTCAAAGCCATGAGCAGTTCTTC.

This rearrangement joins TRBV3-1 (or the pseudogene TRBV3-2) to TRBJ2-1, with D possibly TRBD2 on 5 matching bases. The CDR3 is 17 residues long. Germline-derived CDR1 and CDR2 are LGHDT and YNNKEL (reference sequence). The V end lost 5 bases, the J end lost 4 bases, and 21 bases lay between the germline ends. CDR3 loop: CASSKGQGRPTYNEQFF. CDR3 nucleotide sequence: TGTGCCAGCAGCAAAGGGCAAGGGAGACCCACTTACAATGAGCAGTTCTTC.

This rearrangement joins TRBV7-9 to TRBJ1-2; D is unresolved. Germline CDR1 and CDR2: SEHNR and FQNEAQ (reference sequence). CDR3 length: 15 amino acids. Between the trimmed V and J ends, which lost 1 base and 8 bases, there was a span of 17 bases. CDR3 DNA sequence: TGTGCCAGCAGCTTAGAAAGACAAGCCGCCGGCGGCTACACCTTC. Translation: CASSLERQAAGGYTF.

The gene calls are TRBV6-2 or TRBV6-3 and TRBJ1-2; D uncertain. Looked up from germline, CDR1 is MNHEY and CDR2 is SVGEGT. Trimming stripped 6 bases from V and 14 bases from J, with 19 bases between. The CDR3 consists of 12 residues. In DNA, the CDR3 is TGTGCCAGCAGCCCCGCTGGGAGCTATCGTACCTTC. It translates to CASSPAGSYRTF.

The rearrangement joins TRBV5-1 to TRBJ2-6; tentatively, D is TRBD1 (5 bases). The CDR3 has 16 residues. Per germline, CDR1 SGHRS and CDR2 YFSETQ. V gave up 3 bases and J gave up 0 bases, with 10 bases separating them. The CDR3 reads CASSWGSLSGANVLTF. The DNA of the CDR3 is TGCGCCAGCAGCTGGGGCAGCCTCTCTGGGGCCAACGTCCTGACTTTC.

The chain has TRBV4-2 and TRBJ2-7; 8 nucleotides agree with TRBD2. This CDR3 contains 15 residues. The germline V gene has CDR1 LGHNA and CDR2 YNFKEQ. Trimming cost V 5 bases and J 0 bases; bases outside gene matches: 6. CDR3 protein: CASSEGTSGSYEQYF. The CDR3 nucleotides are TGTGCCAGCAGCGAGGGAACTAGCGGCTCCTACGAGCAGTACTTC.

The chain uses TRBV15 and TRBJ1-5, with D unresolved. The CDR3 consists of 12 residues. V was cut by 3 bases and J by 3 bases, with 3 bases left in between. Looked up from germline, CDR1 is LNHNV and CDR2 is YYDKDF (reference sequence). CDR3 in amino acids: CATSRDNQPQHF. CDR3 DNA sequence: TGTGCCACCAGCAGGGACAATCAGCCCCAGCATTTT.

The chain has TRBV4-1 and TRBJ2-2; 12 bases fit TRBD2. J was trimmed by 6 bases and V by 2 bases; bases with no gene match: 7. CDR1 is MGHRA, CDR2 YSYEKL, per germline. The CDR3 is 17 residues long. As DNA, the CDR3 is TGCGCCAGCAGCCAATATCGACTAGCGGGAGTAGCCGGGGAGCTGTTTTTT. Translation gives CASSQYRLAGVAGELFF.

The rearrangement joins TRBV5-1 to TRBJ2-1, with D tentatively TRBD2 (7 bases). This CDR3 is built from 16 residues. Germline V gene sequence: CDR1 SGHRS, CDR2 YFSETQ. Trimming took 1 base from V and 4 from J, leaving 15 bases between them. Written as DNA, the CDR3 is TGCGCCAGCAGCTTGAAGGGCGGGGGCGCTTACAATGAGCAGTTCTTC. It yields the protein CASSLKGGGAYNEQFF.

As DNA, the CDR3 is TGTGCCAGCAGTCCAAAAGGCAGGGGGCGCGGTGTTGTCCAAGAGACCCAGTACTTC. It codes for CASSPKGRGRGVVQETQYF. The chain combines TRBV27 with TRBJ2-5; 8 bases align to TRBD1. Per germline, CDR1 MNHEY and CDR2 SMNVEV (reference sequence). The CDR3 sequence is 19 residues long. V was pared by 5 bases and J by 1 base, with 18 bases of the junction left unmatched.

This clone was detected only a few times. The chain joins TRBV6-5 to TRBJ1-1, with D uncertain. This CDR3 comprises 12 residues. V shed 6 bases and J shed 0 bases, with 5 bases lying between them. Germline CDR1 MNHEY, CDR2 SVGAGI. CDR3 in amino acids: CASSRMNTEAFF. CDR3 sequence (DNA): TGTGCCAGCAGCCGGATGAACACTGAAGCTTTCTTT.

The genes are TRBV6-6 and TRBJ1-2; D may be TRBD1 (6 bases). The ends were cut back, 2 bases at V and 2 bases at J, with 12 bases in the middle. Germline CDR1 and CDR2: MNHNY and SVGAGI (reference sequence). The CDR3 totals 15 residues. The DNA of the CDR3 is TGTGCCAGCAGTTACCAAGATCAGGGGAACTATGGCTACACCTTC. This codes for CASSYQDQGNYGYTF.

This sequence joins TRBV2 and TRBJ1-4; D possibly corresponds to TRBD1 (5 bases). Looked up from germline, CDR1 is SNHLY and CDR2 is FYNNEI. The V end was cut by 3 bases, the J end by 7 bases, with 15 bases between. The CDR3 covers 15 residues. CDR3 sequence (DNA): TGTGCCAGCAGTGATCTCCTAGGGGCTGGTGAAAAACTGTTTTTT. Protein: CASSDLLGAGEKLFF.

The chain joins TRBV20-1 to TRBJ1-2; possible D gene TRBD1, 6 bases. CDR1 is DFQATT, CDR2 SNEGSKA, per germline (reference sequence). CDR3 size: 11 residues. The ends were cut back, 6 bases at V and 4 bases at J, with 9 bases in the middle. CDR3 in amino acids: CSAGGGYGYTF. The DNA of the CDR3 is TGCAGTGCAGGGGGGGGCTATGGCTACACCTTC.

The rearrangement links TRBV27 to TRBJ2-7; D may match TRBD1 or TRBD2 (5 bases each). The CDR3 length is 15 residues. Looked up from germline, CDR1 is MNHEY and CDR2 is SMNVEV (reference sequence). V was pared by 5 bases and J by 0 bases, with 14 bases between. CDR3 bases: TGTGCCAGCAGTCTCACCGGGACGGTCTCCTACGAGCAGTACTTC. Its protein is CASSLTGTVSYEQYF.

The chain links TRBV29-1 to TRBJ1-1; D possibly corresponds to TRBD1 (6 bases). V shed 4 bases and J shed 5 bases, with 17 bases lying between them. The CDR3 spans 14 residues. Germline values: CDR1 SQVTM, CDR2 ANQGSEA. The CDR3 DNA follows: TGCAGCGTTGCCGCCGACAGGTCAGGGACTGAAGCTTTCTTT. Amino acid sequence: CSVAADRSGTEAFF.

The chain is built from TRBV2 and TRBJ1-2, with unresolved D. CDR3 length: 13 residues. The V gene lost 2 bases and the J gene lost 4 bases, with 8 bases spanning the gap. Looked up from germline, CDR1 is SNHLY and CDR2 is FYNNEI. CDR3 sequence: CASSEITAYGYTF. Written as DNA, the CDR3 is TGTGCCAGCAGTGAAATCACAGCCTATGGCTACACCTTC.

The CDR3 coding sequence is TGTGCCAGCAGTGAGGCCCGGGTGGGGAACACTGAAGCTTTCTTT. It encodes CASSEARVGNTEAFF. The rearrangement links TRBV2 to TRBJ1-1; no definite D call. The germline V gene has CDR1 SNHLY and CDR2 FYNNEI. This CDR3 spans 15 amino acids. Between the trimmed V and J ends, which lost 3 bases and 1 base, there was a span of 12 bases.

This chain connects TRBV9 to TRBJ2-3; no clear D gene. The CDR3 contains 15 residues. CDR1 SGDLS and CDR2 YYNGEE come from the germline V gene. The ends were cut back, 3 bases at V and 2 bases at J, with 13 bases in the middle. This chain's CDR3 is CASSARLDLTDTQYF. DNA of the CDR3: TGTGCCAGCAGCGCTCGTCTAGACCTCACAGATACGCAGTATTTT. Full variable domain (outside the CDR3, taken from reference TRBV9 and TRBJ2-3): DSGVTQTPKHLITATGQRVTLRCSPRSGDLSVYWYQQSLDQGLQFLIQYYNGEERAKGNILERFSAQQFPDLHSELNLSSLELGDSALYFCASSARLDLTDTQYFGPGTRLTVL.

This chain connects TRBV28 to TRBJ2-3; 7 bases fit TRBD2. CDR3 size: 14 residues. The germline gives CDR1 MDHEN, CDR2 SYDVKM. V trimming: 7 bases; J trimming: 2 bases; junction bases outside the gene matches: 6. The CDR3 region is CASTDAGVTDTQYF. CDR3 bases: TGTGCCAGCACCGACGCGGGGGTCACAGATACGCAGTATTTT.

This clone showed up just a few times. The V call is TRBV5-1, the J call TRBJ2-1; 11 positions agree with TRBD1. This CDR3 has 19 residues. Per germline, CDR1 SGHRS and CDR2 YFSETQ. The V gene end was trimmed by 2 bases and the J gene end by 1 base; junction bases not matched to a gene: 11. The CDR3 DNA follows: TGCGCCAGCAGCTTAGTTGGACAGGGGGCGCTTAAATCCTACAATGAGCAGTTCTTC. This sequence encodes CASSLVGQGALKSYNEQFF.

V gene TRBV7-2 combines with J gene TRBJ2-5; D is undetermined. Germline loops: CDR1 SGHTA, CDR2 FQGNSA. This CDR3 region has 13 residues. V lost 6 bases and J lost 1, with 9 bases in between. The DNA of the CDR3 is TGTGCCAGCAGGCGGTGGGCCCAAGAGACCCAGTACTTC. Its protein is CASRRWAQETQYF.

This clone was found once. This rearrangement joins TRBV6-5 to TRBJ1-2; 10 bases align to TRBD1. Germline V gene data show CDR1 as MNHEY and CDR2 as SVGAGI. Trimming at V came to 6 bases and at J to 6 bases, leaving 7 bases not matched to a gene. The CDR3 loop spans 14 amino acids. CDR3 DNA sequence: TGTGCCAGCAGACGAGCCGGGACAGGGGATGGCTACACCTTC. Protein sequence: CASRRAGTGDGYTF.

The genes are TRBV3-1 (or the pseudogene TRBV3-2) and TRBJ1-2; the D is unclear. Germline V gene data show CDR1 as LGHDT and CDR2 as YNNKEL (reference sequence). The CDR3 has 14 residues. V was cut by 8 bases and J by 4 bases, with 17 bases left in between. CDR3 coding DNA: TGTGCCAGCGGACCCACCTCCGGGATCTATGGCTACACCTTC. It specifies CASGPTSGIYGYTF.

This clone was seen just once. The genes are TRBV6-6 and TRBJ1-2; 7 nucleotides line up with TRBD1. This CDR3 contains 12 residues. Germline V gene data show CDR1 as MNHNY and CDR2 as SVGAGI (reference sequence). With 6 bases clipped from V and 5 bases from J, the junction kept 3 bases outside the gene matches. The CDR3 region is CASRETGYGYTF. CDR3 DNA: TGTGCCAGCAGGGAGACAGGGTATGGCTACACCTTC.

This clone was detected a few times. CDR3 in amino acids: CASSPGLRQGPNYGYTF. CDR3 sequence (DNA): TGTGCCAGCAGCCCCGGTTTACGACAGGGTCCTAACTATGGCTACACCTTC. The chain combines TRBV11-2 with TRBJ1-2; 7 nucleotides match TRBD1. The CDR3 consists of 17 residues. Trimming removed 5 bases from V and 0 bases from J; junction bases left unmatched: 12. Germline V CDR1 and CDR2: SGHAT, FQNNGV.

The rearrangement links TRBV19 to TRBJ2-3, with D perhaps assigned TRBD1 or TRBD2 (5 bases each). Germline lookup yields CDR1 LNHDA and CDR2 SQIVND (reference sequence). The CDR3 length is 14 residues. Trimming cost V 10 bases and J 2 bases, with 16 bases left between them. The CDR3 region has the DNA TGTGCCACCTTGGGACGCGGGTTCACAGATACGCAGTATTTT. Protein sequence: CATLGRGFTDTQYF. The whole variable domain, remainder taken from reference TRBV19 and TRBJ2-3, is DGGITQSPKYLFRKEGQNVTLSCEQNLNHDAMYWYRQDPGQGLRLIYYSQIVNDFQKGDIAEGYSVSREKKESFPLTVTSAQKNPTAFYLCATLGRGFTDTQYFGPGTRLTVL.